A selection of T cell receptor beta chains follows, all from one sample in a study of cytomegalovirus exposure and HLA in healthy donors. Produced via immunoSEQ multiplex PCR; TCRdb's table is partial and in-frame only. The sample includes fewer than 130,000 clones, over 65% seen only once; the top ten take approximately 1.2%. The sequenced sample consisted of PBMCs. Receptor source: a woman younger than 45 in good health and CMV-seronegative. Both conserved end residues are trimmed from each CDR3.

j_call cdr3_length v_call cdr3_aa
TRBJ2-1 9 TRBV29-1 SVTSYNEQF
TRBJ2-7 10 TRBV5-1 ASSLGGVEQY
TRBJ1-4 13 TRBV9 ASSLEGSTNEKLF
TRBJ2-3 14 TRBV7-9 ASSFWASGGTDTQY
TRBJ2-1 10 TRBV11-3 ASSPQGDEQF
TRBJ1-4 12 TRBV4-1 ASSQRLGGEKLF
TRBJ1-1 10 TRBV29-1 SAGDYGAEAF
TRBJ2-5 12 TRBV7-7 ASSLGAAGETQY
TRBJ2-3 12 TRBV11-3 ASSFRGSRDTQY
TRBJ2-5 11 TRBV29-1 SAVRQGGETQY
TRBJ1-4 13 TRBV28 ASSHPGTGGEKLF
TRBJ1-2 11 TRBV30 AWSDGQTYGYT
TRBJ2-7 11 TRBV7-2 ASSEGLFYEQY
TRBJ2-5 8 TRBV20-1 SATSGAQY
TRBJ2-3 14 TRBV4-1 ASSQDRGPSTDTQY
TRBJ2-5 14 TRBV10-3 AISESGTGVEETQY
TRBJ2-1 15 TRBV11-3 ASSLGASGRIGDEQF